This TCR beta chain was observed in a study of blood T cells in healthy people across ages. For the study at large: There was about one barcoded beta molecule captured by template switching per two T cells. Regarding the study as a whole: Long-lived donors exceeded aged donors in naive CD4+ cells and diversity.

This clonotype has more than one count but fewer than ten. Its antigen is unidentified. The germline V gene encodes CDR1 DFQATT and CDR2 SNEGSKA (reference sequence). V shed 5 bases, J shed 0 bases, and the junction held 9 bases outside the gene matches. The CDR3 covers 16 residues. Using a J-beta primer mix together with a sample-barcoded 5' primer, a second PCR was run for about 6 to 11 cycles. TCRdb itself ran the 5' RACE reads through MiXCR, one entry per CDR3 protein. The repertoire includes 1.5 million to 2 million distinct CDR3 sequences, 49% of them detected once, and 2% to 2.5% sits in the top ten.

The receptor was derived from a woman aged 40 to 49 in good health. The sample was blood. The J gene is TRBJ2-5, the V gene TRBV20-1; TRBD2 matches 10 bases. The chain's CDR3 is CSASILLAGDQETQYF. The CDR3 nucleotides are TGCAGTGCTTCCATCCTTCTAGCGGGGGACCAAGAGACCCAGTACTTC.